Given below is one T cell receptor beta chain in context. This CDR3 region has 19 residues. V was clipped by 0 bases and J by 1 base; unmatched bases: 10. Looked up from germline, CDR1 is MGHRA and CDR2 is YSYEKL. The sample comes from a study of control samples from healthy donors and cancer patients. TCRdb keeps only in-frame clones here, not all; method: immunoSEQ multiplex PCR. The sample holds 150,000 to 200,000 clones, nearly 90% seen once. This TCR derives from a woman in her forties or fifties in good health. The specimen was blood. The chain recombines TRBV4-1 with TRBJ2-1; 9 bases map to TRBD2. The CDR3 loop reads CASSQDNLAGLRSYNEQFF. The CDR3 DNA follows: TGCGCCAGCAGCCAAGATAACCTAGCGGGACTGAGATCCTACAATGAGCAGTTCTTC.